This TCR beta chain is from a study of blood T cell repertoires in COVID-19 (TCRdb year 2020). The study in broad terms: The collaborator samples originated in the United States, Italy and Spain and spanned the acute and convalescent phases of COVID-19. The material from the prospective study consisted of cDNA or gDNA derived from T cells, B-cell-depleted T cells, or PBMCs. Deeply sampled blood TCRbeta repertoires from subjects exposed to, actively infected with, or recovered from COVID-19 were included in the dataset. The repertoires were made available in a free public database intended to serve as a resource for research on the immune response to SARS-CoV-2. The samples were drawn from the first 160 participants of the ongoing ImmuneRACE study and from roughly 1,300 subjects provided by 6 global collaborators. A de-identified subject ID, COVID-19 status, age in years and sex were almost always included in the sample metadata. Where available, HLA class I and class II types were taken from metadata supplied by the sample provider and were not determined by assay-based typing.

The immunoSEQ Assay, a bias-controlled multiplex PCR, was used to amplify TCRbeta CDR3 regions from genomic DNA. As for the authors' bioinformatics: The number of nucleated cells in each sample was estimated by amplification of reference gene primers within the assay. Sequence reads were collapsed and filtered to measure the absolute abundance of every unique TCRbeta CDR3 rearrangement. Productive Simpson clonality was computed per sample as the square root of Simpson's diversity index over productive rearrangements. TCRdb took over this immuneACCESS table, retaining in-frame rearrangements with V and J assigned. Such tables are incomplete; in checked studies, under half of the missing clones stem from an unresolved V gene, and the remainder is unexplained. Clone size and the V and J calls come from that table; the DNA yielded D and trimming. In this sample the table shows roughly 110,000 clones, 86% of which occur a single time. The top ten constitute roughly 4.5% of the sample.

For this clone: The antigen this receptor binds is unknown. Per-base quality was not reported, and no clone a single base away is much larger than it.

V is pared back by 7 bases and J by 0 bases, with 9 bases lying between the germline termini. From the cysteine up to the phenylalanine, the CDR3 has a length of 12 residues. Here the CDR3 DNA is all that survives: 36 bases in frame from base 1. CDR1 is given as SQVTM and CDR2 as ANQGSEA, both from the germline V gene. Whole blood was collected in K2EDTA tubes by collaborating institutions according to the institutions' own protocols. For TCRbeta analysis, collaborators shipped samples in one of three forms: frozen whole blood, isolated PBMCs, or DNA extracted from either of those sample types. Overall study outcomes, separate from this receptor: How much clinical and demographic metadata was included differed by source and by participant, and the metadata was provided uncurated.

The sequenced material came from peripheral blood. Recombination joined TRBV29-1 with TRBJ1-2; matching of 6 bases hints at TRBD1 as the D gene. The clonotype comes from a middle-aged man with acute or convalescent COVID-19. The DNA is TGCAGCGGAGGGACACCTAACTATGGCTACACCTTC. Its protein is CSGGTPNYGYTF.